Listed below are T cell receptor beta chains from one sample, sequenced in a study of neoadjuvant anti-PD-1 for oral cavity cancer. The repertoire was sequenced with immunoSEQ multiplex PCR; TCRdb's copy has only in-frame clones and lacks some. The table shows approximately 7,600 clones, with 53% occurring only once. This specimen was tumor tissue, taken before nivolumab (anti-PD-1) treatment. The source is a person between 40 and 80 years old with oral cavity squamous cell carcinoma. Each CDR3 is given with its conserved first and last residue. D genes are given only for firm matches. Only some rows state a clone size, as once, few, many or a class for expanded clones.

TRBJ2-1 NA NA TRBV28 CASRTALTSYNEQFF TGTGCCAGCAGGACTGCCCTGACCTCCTACAATGAGCAGTTCTTC
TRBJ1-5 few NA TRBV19 CASRGHHNQPQHF TGTGCCAGTAGAGGACACCACAATCAGCCCCAGCATTTT
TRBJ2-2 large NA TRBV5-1 CASSSLADDTGELFF TGCGCCAGCAGCTCCCTCGCGGACGACACCGGGGAGCTGTTTTTT
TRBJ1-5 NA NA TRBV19 CASGRTVSSNQPQHF TGTGCCAGTGGGAGGACGGTTAGTAGCAATCAGCCCCAGCATTTT
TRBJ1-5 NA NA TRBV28 CASKSGVAQHF TGTGCCAGCAAATCAGGGGTAGCCCAGCATTTT
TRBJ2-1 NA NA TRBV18 CASSLSPRDNNEQFF TGTGCCAGCTCACTCTCTCCACGGGACAACAATGAGCAGTTCTTC
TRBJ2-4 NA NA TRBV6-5 CASSYFGIGPQYF TGTGCCAGCAGTTACTTTGGGATCGGGCCTCAGTACTTC
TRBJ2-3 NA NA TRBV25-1 CASSAGYRRDTQYF TGTGCCAGCAGTGCGGGCTACCGCCGGGATACGCAGTATTTT
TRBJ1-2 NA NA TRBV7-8 CASSPIRGAYTF TGTGCCAGCAGCCCGATTAGAGGGGCCTACACCTTC
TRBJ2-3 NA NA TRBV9 CASSADGALLSTDTQYF TGTGCCAGCAGCGCAGACGGGGCACTCTTGAGCACAGATACGCAGTATTTT
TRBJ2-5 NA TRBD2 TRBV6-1 CASSELAGEQETQYF TGTGCCAGCAGTGAATTAGCGGGCGAACAAGAGACCCAGTACTTC
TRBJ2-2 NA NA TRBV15 CAIHGGTGELFF TGTGCCATCCATGGGGGGACCGGGGAGCTGTTTTTT
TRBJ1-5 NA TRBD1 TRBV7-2 CASSLDGQGTYSNQPQHF TGTGCCAGCAGCTTAGATGGACAGGGGACTTATAGCAATCAGCCCCAGCATTTT
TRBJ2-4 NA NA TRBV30 CAWSVPRQLVAKNIQYF TGTGCCTGGAGTGTACCTCGACAACTAGTAGCCAAAAACATTCAGTACTTC
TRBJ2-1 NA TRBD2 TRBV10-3 CAISELTSGYNEQFF TGTGCCATCAGTGAGTTGACTAGCGGATACAATGAGCAGTTCTTC
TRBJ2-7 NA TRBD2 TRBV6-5 CASTSGGSYEQYF TGTGCCAGCACCTCGGGGGGGAGCTACGAGCAGTACTTC